This TCR beta chain was sequenced in a study of cytomegalovirus exposure and HLA in healthy donors (dated by TCRdb to about 2017). Describing the broader study: According to an earlier analysis of 587 of the donors, about 170 million T cells yielded approximately 120 million unique TCR beta sequences and 276 Gb of sequence data. The study combined high-throughput TCR immunosequencing, statistical association of individual TCRs with disease status, and machine learning to predict cytomegalovirus infection status. A later analysis re-analyzed previously published TCR beta repertoires from about 730 donors and added high-resolution HLA genotyping to study TCR occurrence patterns. Typing coverage differed by locus: A, B, C, DRB1 and DQB1 were typed in roughly 620-640 donors, DQA1 in approximately 520, DPA1 in roughly 590, and DPB1 in approximately 450. Using immunosequencing, the study profiled T cell repertoires from 550 to 750 subjects and related those repertoires to cytomegalovirus serostatus. Donor age, sex, ethnicity and CMV serostatus were compiled alongside the repertoire data. Every repertoire in the discovery cohort had been generated on one and the same sequencing platform. The genetic ancestry cluster associated with self-reported Caucasian donors included about 84% of the 300 to 400 genotyped donors. Because of strong linkage in the cohort, five DR-DQ haplotypes were treated as single units for association and clustering. The later analysis used no new phenotypic data to find candidate immune exposures, relying instead on TCR beta sequences and their occurrence across donors. Among 398 genotyped donors of the cohort, an average of about 240,000 unique TCR beta nucleotide sequences were sequenced per donor, roughly 18% of them non-productive. An earlier analysis of approximately 640 of the donors applied high-throughput TCR beta sequencing to assess whether each TCR beta V gene segment acted as functional or pseudogenic. Around 320 gigabases of sequencing data and 78 million or so unique TCR sequences were included in an early release covering 550 to 800 HLA-typed donors. The aim of the study was to test whether cataloging public T cell receptors could identify signatures of past pathogen exposure. HLA typing covered class I and class II loci at four-digit resolution. Along with the approximately 670-subject first cohort, a separate validation cohort of 120 different subjects was used. A later genetic analysis used genome-wide SNP genotypes for about 65% of the 666 donors, treating that subset as a discovery cohort. Study-wide conclusions, independent of this receptor: HLA typing was unavailable for some donors at each locus, so association tests used only the typed subset. The only immune exposure information available for the cohort was CMV serostatus. A further reported finding was that TCR beta sequences accurately predicted the HLA-A and HLA-B alleles for most subjects in the first cohort. The 87-base-pair reads could not distinguish some IMGT-functional V segments, including TRBV6-2 and TRBV6-3, so those segments were excluded. In a later genetic analysis, a missense DCLRE1C variant was associated with V-gene and J-gene trimming of TCR beta chains, and the association was replicated in an independent cohort. Assigning TCR associations to individual alleles was difficult when HLA alleles, especially DR and DQ, strongly co-occurred. The study gave a list of 150 to 200 TCR beta chains associated with cytomegalovirus. Several of the top co-occurrence clusters appeared to be linked to parvovirus B19, influenza, CMV and Epstein-Barr virus, according to a later analysis. Linkage disequilibrium might explain the correlated functional status among segregating V segments, but an unknown experimental factor could not be excluded. In a later analysis, TCR association rates were found to vary across HLA loci, with the most associated TCRs seen for DRB1 alleles and the fewest for HLA-C alleles. The authors suggested that the approach could potentially be extended to other disease states and immunological phenotypes. In an earlier analysis of about 540 of the donors, most TCR beta V segments were observed in productive rearrangements about 87% or about 30% of the time, broadly matching IMGT annotations. A cluster of highly shared sequence variants was judged likely to represent a technical artifact of the sequencing pipeline. A few of the identified cytomegalovirus-associated TCR beta chains were confirmed in vitro to be specific for cytomegalovirus antigens. The classifier was reported to diagnose cytomegalovirus status with high specificity and sensitivity in both the original cohort and the validation cohort. Roughly uniform sequencing depth across donors was assumed in presence/absence analyses, although this assumption may not hold. Only TCR beta chains were sequenced in this cohort, and the absence of alpha or paired-chain data limited detectable features. According to a later analysis, most CMV-associated TCR beta chains appeared to be HLA-restricted, and the HLA associations seemed to be driven largely by CMV exposure. Most TCR sequences were seen in very few donors, while some public TCRs were found in many individuals. Specific HLA alleles were associated with 15,000 to 20,000 TCR beta sequences at a false discovery rate of 0.05 in a later analysis. A later genetic analysis reported fewer N-insertions in productive TCRs among donors in an Asian-associated ancestry cluster than the roughly 690-donor mean. The earlier analysis of some 560 of the donors excluded 15 to 20 rarely observed V segments, including chromosome 9 orphons, because counts were too low. In a later analysis, HLA-associated TCR beta chains were found to be more clonally expanded and to have lower generation probabilities than equally common non-associated chains.

Libraries were made using the immunoSEQ multiplex PCR assay. The multiplex PCR relied on a mix of 60 forward primers for TCR Vbeta segments and 13 reverse primers for TCR Jbeta segments. Amplification of the CDR3 region of rearranged TCR beta genes was performed with a multiplex PCR assay on genomic DNA. The amplified TCR beta libraries were sequenced on the Illumina HiSeq System as 87-base-pair reads. Per the original workflow: A later analysis tallied 75 million to 95 million unique TCR beta chains across the 610 or so repertoires, and approximately 11 million of those chains were shared by two or more donors. Raw reads were error-corrected and collapsed into unique sequences with a nearest-neighbor algorithm that merged closely related sequences to remove PCR and sequencing errors. Alignment of CDR3 sequences to IMGT reference sequences was used to assign V, D and J gene segments. For a sequence to be retained, a match of at least six nucleotides was required to both a V gene segment and a J gene segment. A rearrangement was called productive if the CDR3 had no stop codons and remained in frame with V and J, and every other rearrangement was called non-productive. CDR3 was defined by IMGT convention, running from the second conserved V-encoded cysteine to the conserved J-encoded phenylalanine. In an earlier analysis of around 540 of the donors, sequences lacking an unambiguous match to a single V gene segment were excluded. In an earlier analysis of approximately 560 of the donors, a V segment was called functional when productive rearrangements were above 56.7%, and segregating when the standard deviation between donors exceeded 5%. A statistical classification framework was built for diagnosing cytomegalovirus status from the catalog of TCR beta chain sequences. V and J gene assignment, in a later analysis, came from comparing TCR nucleotide sequences with IMGT/GENE-DB human TR gene sequences. In a later analysis, CDR3 sequences and most-parsimonious VDJ recombination scenarios were assigned using the TCRdist pipeline. A later analysis defined each TCR beta chain by its CDR3 amino acid sequence plus V-gene family, and excluded reads lacking a unique V-gene family. In a later analysis, 450 to 600 highly shared, low-generation-probability nucleotide sequences were removed to address suspected cross-contamination and a sequencing artifact. A later analysis calculated a clonal expansion index for each public chain from normalized within-repertoire ranks of inferred template counts. In a later analysis, generation probabilities were computed with a VDJ recombination model fitted to out-of-frame rearrangements, and the resulting probabilities were checked against IGoR. Hypergeometric tests were used in a later analysis to score TCR-TCR, TCR-HLA and TCR-CMV co-occurrence, with a repertoire-size bias correction applied to the TCR pairs. False discovery rates were estimated in a later analysis by permuting HLA or CMV assignments 20 times. In a later analysis, co-occurring TCRs were grouped using DBSCAN, and TCRdist sequence similarity was added for clustering within HLA-allele-positive subsets. For co-occurrence clustering, repertoires with fewer than 30,000 or more than 120,000 public chains were excluded, along with four to six repertoires with anomalous nucleotide sharing. Drawn from immuneACCESS, this table holds only the in-frame rearrangements with V and J called that TCRdb kept. Clones are partly lost; checked studies trace under half to an unresolved V gene and leave the rest unexplained. V and J calls and clone size follow that table, whereas D and trimming were derived from the DNA. In this sample the table shows 100,000 to 150,000 clones, around 69% of which occur a single time. The top ten hold approximately 2.6% of the sample.

The cohort comprised some 730 healthy bone marrow donors. All cohort members were sampled while nominally healthy, although unrecorded immune exposures were likely present. Of the approximately 610 cohort members, 250 to 300 had positive CMV serostatus and about 360 had negative CMV serostatus, and CMV serostatus was not recorded for the donor. Each donor provided a peripheral blood sample, and peripheral blood mononuclear cells were used for TCR beta sequencing. Genomic DNA was extracted from the blood cell samples with the Qiagen DNeasy Blood Extraction Kit. As for this clone: No cognate antigen has been identified for it. It has no much larger one-base neighbor in the sample; base qualities were not kept.

V is pruned by 7 bases and J by 7 bases, leaving 3 bases of the junction without a gene match. Reading from cysteine to phenylalanine, the CDR3 counts 12 amino acids. Only the CDR3 portion is preserved as DNA: 36 bases, with reading frame beginning at the first base. The CDR1 and CDR2 encoded by the germline V gene are SQVTM and ANQGSEA. The V and J segments used are TRBV29-1 and TRBJ2-1; 11 middle bases align to TRBD2. Sequences were obtained from PBMCs. This sequence was found in a human donor in good health. The bases read TGCAGCGGGCTAGCGGGGGGAAATGAGCAGTTCTTC. Translated, it reads CSGLAGGNEQFF.